This T cell receptor (beta chain) was captured in a study of identical twins. Study outcomes and limitations: Out-of-frame TCR alpha sharing observed in monozygotic twins exceeded model estimates.

After template switching added a universal primer site, the resulting cDNA carried unique molecular identifiers. TCRdb reprocessed the 5' RACE reads via MiXCR and lists one record per CDR3 protein. The profile shows some 230,000 distinct CDR3 sequences, 5% to 7% of them singletons. Germline CDR1 SEHNR, CDR2 FQNEAQ (reference sequence). The CDR3 runs 15 residues. V was pared by 1 base and J by 3 bases, with 2 bases of the junction left unmatched. Turning to this clonotype: What it binds is unknown.

These records were also assigned to another study, of T cells expressing NK-cell markers. From that report: Seven sequenced donors out of eight were HCMV-seropositive, one seronegative. Sorting was restricted to alpha-beta TCR T cells by an anti-gamma-delta TCR antibody in several experiments.

The receptor was derived from a woman under 30 in good health. Sequenced material: CD8+ T cells sorted from blood. This chain connects TRBV7-9 to TRBJ2-1; 8 bases agree with TRBD2. The CDR3 nucleotides are TGTGCCAGCAGCTTAGGCGGGGGGCTCTACAATGAGCAGTTCTTC. It is translated as CASSLGGGLYNEQFF.